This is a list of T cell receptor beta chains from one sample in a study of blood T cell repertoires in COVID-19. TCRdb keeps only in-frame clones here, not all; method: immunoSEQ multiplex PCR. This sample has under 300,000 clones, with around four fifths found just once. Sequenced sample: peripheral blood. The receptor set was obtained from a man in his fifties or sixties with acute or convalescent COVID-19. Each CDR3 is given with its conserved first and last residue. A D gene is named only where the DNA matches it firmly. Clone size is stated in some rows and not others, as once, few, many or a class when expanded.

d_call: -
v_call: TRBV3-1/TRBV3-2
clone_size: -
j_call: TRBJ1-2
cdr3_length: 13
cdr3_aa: CASSQVTGYGYTF
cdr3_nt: TGTGCCAGCAGCCAAGTCACGGGCTATGGCTACACCTTC

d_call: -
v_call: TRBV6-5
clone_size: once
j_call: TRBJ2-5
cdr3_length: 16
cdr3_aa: CASSYSSGRGQETQYF
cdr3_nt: TGTGCCAGCAGTTACTCTTCGGGCAGGGGTCAAGAGACCCAGTACTTC

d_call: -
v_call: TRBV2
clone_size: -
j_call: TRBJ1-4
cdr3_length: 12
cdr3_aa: CARGRGREKLFF
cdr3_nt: TGTGCCAGAGGGAGGGGTCGCGAAAAACTGTTTTTT

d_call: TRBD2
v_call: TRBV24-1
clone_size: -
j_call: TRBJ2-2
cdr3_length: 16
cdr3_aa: CATSDLSSGGTGELFF
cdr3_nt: TGTGCCACCAGTGATTTATCTAGCGGGGGCACCGGGGAGCTGTTTTTT

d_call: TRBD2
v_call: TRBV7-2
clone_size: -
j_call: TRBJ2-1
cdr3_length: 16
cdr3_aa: CASSPSALAGVGEQFF
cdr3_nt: TGTGCCAGCAGCCCGTCTGCGCTAGCGGGGGTGGGTGAGCAGTTCTTC

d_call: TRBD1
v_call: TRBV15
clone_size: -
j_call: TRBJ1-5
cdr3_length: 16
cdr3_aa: CATSRVGGRSNQPQHF
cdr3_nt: TGTGCCACCAGCAGAGTAGGGGGCAGGAGCAATCAGCCCCAGCATTTT

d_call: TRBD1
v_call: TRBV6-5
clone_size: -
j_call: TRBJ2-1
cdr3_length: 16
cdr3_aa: CASSYEGQVGVNEQFF
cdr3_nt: TGTGCCAGCAGTTACGAGGGACAGGTCGGGGTCAATGAGCAGTTCTTC

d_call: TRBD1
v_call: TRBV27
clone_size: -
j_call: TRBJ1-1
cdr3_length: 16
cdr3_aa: CASSLYSTGVVTEAFF
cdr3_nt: TGTGCCAGCAGTTTATATTCGACAGGGGTGGTGACTGAAGCTTTCTTT

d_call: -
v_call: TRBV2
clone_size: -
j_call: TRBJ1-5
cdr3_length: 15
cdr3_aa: CASSEEGVRNQPQHF
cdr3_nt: TGTGCCAGCAGTGAAGAGGGGGTGAGGAATCAGCCCCAGCATTTT

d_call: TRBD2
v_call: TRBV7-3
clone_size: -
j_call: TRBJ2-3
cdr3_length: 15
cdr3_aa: CASSSRTSGSDTQYF
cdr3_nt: TGTGCCAGCAGCTCAAGGACTAGCGGGAGTGATACGCAGTATTTT

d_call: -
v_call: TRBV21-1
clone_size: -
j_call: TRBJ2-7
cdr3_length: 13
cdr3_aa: CASSVLRSYEQYF
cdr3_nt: TGTGCCAGCAGCGTACTGCGGTCCTACGAGCAGTACTTC

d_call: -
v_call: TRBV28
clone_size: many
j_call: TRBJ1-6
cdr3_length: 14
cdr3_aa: CASSPLVGVSPLHF
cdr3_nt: TGTGCCAGCAGCCCGCTGGTAGGAGTTTCACCCCTCCACTTT

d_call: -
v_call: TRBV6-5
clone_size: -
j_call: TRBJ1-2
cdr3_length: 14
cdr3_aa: CASGRDGSLYGYTF
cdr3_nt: TGTGCCAGCGGGAGGGACGGATCCCTCTATGGCTACACCTTC

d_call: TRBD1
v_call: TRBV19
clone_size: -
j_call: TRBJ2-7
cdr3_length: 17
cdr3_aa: CASSSMGSGQGLYEQYF
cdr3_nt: TGTGCCAGTAGTAGCATGGGTTCGGGACAGGGGCTCTACGAGCAGTACTTC

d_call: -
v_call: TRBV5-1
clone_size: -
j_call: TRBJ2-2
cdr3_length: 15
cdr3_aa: CASSFQGGNTGELFF
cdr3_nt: TGCGCCAGCAGCTTTCAGGGGGGTAACACCGGGGAGCTGTTTTTT

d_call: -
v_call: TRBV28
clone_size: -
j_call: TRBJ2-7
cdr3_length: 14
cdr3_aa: CASSLSVASYEQYF
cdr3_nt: TGTGCCAGCAGTTTATCGGTAGCTTCCTACGAGCAGTACTTC

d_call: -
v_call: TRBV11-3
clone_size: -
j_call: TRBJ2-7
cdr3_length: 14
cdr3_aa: CASSLIQGPYEQYF
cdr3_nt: TGTGCCAGCAGCTTAATTCAGGGCCCCTACGAGCAGTACTTC

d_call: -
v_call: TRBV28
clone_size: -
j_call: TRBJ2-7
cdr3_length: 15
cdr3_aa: CASSPSAVTPYEQYF
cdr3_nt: TGTGCCAGCAGTCCGTCAGCGGTTACTCCCTACGAGCAGTACTTC

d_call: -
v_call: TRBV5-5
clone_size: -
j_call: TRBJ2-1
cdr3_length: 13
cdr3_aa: CASSWDFTHEQFF
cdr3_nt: TGTGCCAGCAGCTGGGACTTTACGCATGAGCAGTTCTTC

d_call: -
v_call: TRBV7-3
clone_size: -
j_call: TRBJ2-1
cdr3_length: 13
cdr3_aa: CASSHYSNNEQFF
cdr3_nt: TGTGCCAGCAGCCACTATTCTAACAATGAGCAGTTCTTC

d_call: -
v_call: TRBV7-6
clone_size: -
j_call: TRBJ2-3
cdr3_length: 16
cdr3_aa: CASSLGTESSTDTQYF
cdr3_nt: TGTGCCAGCAGCTTAGGGACAGAATCTAGCACAGATACGCAGTATTTT

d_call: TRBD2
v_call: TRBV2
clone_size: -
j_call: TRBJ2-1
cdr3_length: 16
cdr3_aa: CASSRGTSGGYNEQFF
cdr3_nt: TGTGCCAGCAGCCGAGGGACTAGCGGGGGGTACAATGAGCAGTTCTTC

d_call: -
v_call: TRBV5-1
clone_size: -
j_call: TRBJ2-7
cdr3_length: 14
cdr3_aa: CASSSTRPGYEQYF
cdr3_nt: TGCGCCAGCAGCTCGACCCGCCCAGGCTACGAGCAGTACTTC

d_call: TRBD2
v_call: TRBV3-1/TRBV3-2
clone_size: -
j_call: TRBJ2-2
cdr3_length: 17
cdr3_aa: CASSQPAGGPNTGELFF
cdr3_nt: TGTGCCAGCAGCCAACCAGCGGGAGGACCGAACACCGGGGAGCTGTTTTTT

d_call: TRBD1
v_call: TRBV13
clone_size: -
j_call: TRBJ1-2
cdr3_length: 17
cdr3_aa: CASSLFVTGVINYGYTF
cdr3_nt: TGTGCCAGCAGCCTCTTCGTGACAGGGGTCATTAACTATGGCTACACCTTC

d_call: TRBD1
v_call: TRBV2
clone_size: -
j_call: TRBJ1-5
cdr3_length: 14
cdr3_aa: CASSGAAGGQPQHF
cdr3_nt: TGTGCCAGCAGTGGCGCTGCAGGGGGGCAGCCCCAGCATTTT

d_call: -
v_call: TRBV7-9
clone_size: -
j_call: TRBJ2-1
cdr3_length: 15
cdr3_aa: CASSRASAGFNEQFF
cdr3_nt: TGTGCCAGCAGCCGAGCGTCCGCGGGATTTAATGAGCAGTTCTTC

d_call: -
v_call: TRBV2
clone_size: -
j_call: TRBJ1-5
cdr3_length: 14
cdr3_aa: CASSASGGRQPQHF
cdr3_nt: TGTGCCAGCAGTGCTTCTGGGGGCAGGCAGCCCCAGCATTTT

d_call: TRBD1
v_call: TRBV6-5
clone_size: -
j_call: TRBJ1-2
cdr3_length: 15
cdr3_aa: CASSSTGNNHYGYTF
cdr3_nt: TGTGCCAGCAGTTCGACAGGGAATAACCACTATGGCTACACCTTC

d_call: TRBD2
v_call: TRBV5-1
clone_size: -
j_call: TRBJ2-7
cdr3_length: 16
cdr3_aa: CASSLQTGGSSYEQYF
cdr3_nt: TGCGCCAGCAGCTTGCAAACGGGGGGATCCTCCTACGAGCAGTACTTC

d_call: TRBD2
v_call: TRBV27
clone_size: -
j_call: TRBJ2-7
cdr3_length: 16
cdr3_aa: CASSPRTSGASYEQYF
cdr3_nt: TGTGCCAGCAGTCCAAGGACTAGCGGGGCTTCCTACGAGCAGTACTTC

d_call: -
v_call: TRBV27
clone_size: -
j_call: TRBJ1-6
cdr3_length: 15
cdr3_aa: CASSKGGRNNSPLHF
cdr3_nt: TGTGCCAGCAGCAAGGGAGGCCGGAATAATTCACCCCTCCACTTT

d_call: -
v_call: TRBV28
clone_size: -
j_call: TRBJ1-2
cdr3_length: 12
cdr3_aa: CASSANRVGYTF
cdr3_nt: TGTGCCAGCAGTGCTAACAGGGTTGGCTACACCTTC

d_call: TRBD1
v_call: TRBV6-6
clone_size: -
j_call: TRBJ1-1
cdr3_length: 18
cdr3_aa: CASSPPGTGVYRDTEAFF
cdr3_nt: TGTGCCAGCAGTCCGCCCGGGACAGGGGTGTATAGGGACACTGAAGCTTTCTTT

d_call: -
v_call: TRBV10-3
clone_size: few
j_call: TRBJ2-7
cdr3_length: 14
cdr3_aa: CAISAGQTIREQYF
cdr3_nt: TGTGCCATCAGTGCTGGACAGACCATTCGCGAGCAGTACTTC

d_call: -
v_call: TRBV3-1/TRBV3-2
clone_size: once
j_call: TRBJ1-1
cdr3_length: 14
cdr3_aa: CASRPGGGGTEAFF
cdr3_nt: TGTGCCAGCAGACCCGGGGGCGGGGGCACTGAAGCTTTCTTT

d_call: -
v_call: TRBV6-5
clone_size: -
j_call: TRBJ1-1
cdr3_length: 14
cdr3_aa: CASSYDGWNTEAFF
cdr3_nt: TGTGCCAGCAGTTACGACGGGTGGAACACTGAAGCTTTCTTT

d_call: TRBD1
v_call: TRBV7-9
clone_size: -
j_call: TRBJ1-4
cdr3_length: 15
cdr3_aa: CASSWDRFSNEKLFF
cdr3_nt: TGTGCCAGCAGCTGGGACAGGTTCTCTAATGAAAAACTGTTTTTT

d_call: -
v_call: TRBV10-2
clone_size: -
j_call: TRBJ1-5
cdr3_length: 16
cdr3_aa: CASSDSNAGSNQPQHF
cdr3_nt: TGCGCCAGCAGTGATAGTAATGCCGGTAGCAATCAGCCCCAGCATTTT

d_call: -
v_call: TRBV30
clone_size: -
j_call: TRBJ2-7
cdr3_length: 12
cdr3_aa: CAWSVQGNEQYF
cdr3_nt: TGTGCCTGGAGTGTACAGGGAAACGAGCAGTACTTC

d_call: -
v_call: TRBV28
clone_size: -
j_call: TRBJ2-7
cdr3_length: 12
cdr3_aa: CASRTSSYEQYF
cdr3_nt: TGTGCCAGCAGAACGAGCTCCTACGAGCAGTACTTC

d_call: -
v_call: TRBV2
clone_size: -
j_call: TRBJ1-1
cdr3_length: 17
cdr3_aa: CASSVRGPADMSTEAFF
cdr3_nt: TGTGCCAGCAGTGTTAGAGGGCCGGCGGATATGAGCACTGAAGCTTTCTTT

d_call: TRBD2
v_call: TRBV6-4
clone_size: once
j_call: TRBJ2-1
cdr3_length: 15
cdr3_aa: CASSSGLAGPNEQFF
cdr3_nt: TGTGCCAGCAGTTCAGGACTAGCGGGACCTAATGAGCAGTTCTTC

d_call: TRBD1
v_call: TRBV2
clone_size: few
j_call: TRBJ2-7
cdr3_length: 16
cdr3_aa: CASSEALPGGLYEQYF
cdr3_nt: TGTGCCAGCAGTGAAGCGCTTCCAGGGGGCTTATACGAGCAGTACTTC

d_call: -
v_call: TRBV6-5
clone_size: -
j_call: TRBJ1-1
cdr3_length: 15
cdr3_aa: CASTLNSPGNTEAFF
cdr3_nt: TGTGCCAGCACCCTCAACTCTCCCGGGAACACTGAAGCTTTCTTT

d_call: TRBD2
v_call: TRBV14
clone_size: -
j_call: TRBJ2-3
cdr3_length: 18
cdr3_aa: CASSPPWSSGGTPDTQYF
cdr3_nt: TGTGCCAGCAGCCCCCCTTGGTCTAGCGGAGGGACCCCAGATACGCAGTATTTT

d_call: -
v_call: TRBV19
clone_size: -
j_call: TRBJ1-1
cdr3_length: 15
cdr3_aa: CASTSGEGSYSEAFF
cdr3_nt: TGTGCCAGTACCTCGGGCGAGGGAAGCTACTCTGAAGCTTTCTTT

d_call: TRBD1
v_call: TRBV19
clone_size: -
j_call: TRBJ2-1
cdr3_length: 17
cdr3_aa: CASSPPRDRGGLNEQFF
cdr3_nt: TGTGCCAGTAGTCCGCCCCGGGACAGGGGAGGTTTGAATGAGCAGTTCTTC

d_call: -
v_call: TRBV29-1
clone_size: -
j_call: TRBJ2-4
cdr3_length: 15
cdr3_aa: CSAGGGTLAKNIQYF
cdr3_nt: TGCAGCGCCGGAGGTGGGACACTAGCCAAAAACATTCAGTACTTC

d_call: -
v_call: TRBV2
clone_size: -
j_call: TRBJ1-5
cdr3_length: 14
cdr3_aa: CASSPEGAAQPQHF
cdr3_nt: TGTGCCAGCAGTCCCGAGGGCGCAGCTCAGCCCCAGCATTTT

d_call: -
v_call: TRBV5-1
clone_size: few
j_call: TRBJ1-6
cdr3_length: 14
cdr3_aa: CASSLGQTNSPLHF
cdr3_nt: TGCGCCAGCAGCTTGGGACAGACTAATTCACCCCTCCACTTT

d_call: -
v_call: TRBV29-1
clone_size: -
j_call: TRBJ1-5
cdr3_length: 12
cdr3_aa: CAAGEAQGPQHF
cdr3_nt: TGCGCGGCGGGGGAGGCTCAGGGTCCCCAGCATTTT

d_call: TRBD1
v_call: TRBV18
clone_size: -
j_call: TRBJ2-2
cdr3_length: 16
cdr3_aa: CASSPFGTANTGELFF
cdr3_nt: TGTGCCAGCTCACCCTTCGGGACAGCGAACACCGGGGAGCTGTTTTTT

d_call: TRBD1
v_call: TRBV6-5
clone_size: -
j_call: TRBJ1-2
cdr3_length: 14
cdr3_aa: CASSLQGARHGYTF
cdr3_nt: TGTGCCAGCAGTCTCCAGGGGGCGCGGCATGGCTACACCTTC

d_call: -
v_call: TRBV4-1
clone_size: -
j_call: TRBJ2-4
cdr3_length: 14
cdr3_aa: CASSQENSGNIQYF
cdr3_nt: TGCGCCAGCAGCCAAGAAAACAGCGGGAACATTCAGTACTTC